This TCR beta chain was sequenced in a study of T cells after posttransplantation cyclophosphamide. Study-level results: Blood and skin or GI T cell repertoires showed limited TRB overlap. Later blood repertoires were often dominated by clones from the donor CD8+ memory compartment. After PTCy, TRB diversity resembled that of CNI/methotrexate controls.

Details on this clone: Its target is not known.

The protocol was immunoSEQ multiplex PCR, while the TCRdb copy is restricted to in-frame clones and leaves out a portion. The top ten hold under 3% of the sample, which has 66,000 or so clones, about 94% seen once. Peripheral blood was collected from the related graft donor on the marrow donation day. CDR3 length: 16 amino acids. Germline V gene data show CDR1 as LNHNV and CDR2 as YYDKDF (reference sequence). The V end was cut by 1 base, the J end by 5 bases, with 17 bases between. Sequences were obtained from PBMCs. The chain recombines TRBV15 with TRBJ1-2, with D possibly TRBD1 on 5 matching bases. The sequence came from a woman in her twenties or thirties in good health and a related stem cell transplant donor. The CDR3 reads CATSRGSKGKLYGYTF. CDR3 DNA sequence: TGTGCCACCAGCAGAGGGTCAAAGGGGAAATTATATGGCTACACCTTC.